Reported below is one T cell receptor beta chain. The data derive from a study of OX40 agonist ivuxolimab in advanced cancers. Background on the study: Every 2 weeks, patients got intravenous ivuxolimab at one of six dose levels (0.01-10 mg/kg). Each dose-escalation patient presented with hepatocellular carcinoma, melanoma, renal cell or head and neck cancer. Partial responses were achieved by three patients, of whom one had hepatocellular carcinoma and two had cutaneous melanoma.

Profiled with immunoSEQ multiplex PCR; TCRdb holds only in-frame clones, not every one. The sample lists 40,000 to 50,000 clones, more than 80% occurring once. The CDR3 runs 13 residues. Germline V gene lookup returns CDR1 MNHEY and CDR2 SVGAGI. V lost 11 bases, J lost 3 bases, and 14 bases lay in between. The receptor comes from an adult with an advanced solid tumor such as melanoma, head and neck, liver or kidney cancer. The chain has TRBV6-5 and TRBJ1-3; the D is unclear. Specimen: CD4+ or CD8+ T cells sorted from blood, collected in a trial of the OX40 agonist ivuxolimab. CDR3 DNA: TGTGCCGCCGGGGAGGGCGGTGGAAACACCATATATTTT. It codes for CAAGEGGGNTIYF.